These T cell receptor beta chains were read from a single sample in a study of CD8 T cells in ankylosing spondylitis. TCRdb passed the 5' RACE reads through MiXCR, listing each CDR3 protein once. Of about 460,000 distinct CDR3 sequences in the sample, less than 6% are singletons; the top ten hold around 3.5%. Sequencing was done on a sample of blood, either unsorted or a sorted T cell fraction (not recorded which). The receptors were gathered from a male donor with ankylosing spondylitis. CDR3s include the opening cysteine and the closing phenylalanine or tryptophan. Fields, in order: V gene, D gene, clone size, J gene, CDR3 DNA, CDR3 protein. The D gene is left open where the match is weak. A clone size is listed for some rows: how often the clone was seen (once, few, many), or a class if it is expanded.

TRBV20-1	-	many	TRBJ1-2	TGCAGTGCTGCGAGACAGTACTATGGCTACACCTTC	CSAARQYYGYTF
TRBV6-2/TRBV6-3	-	many	TRBJ1-2	TGTGCCAGCAGTAAACCGGGACGGCTTAACTATGGCTACACCTTC	CASSKPGRLNYGYTF
TRBV24-1	TRBD2	many	TRBJ2-1	TGTGCCACCAGTGACGCTCCCGGGAGGGGATACAGCAATGAGCAGTTCTTC	CATSDAPGRGYSNEQFF
TRBV28	-	many	TRBJ2-2	TGTGCCAGCAGTTCGCCCTTCTTCACCCTGAAGCCGAACACCGGGGAGCTGTTTTTT	CASSSPFFTLKPNTGELFF
TRBV7-9	-	many	TRBJ1-1	TGTGCCAGCAGCTTAGCGCACATCGGGAACACTGAAGCTTTCTTT	CASSLAHIGNTEAFF
TRBV28	-	many	TRBJ2-3	TGTGCCAGCAAATCCGGAGGGATGGCAGATACGCAGTATTTT	CASKSGGMADTQYF
TRBV7-2	TRBD2	many	TRBJ2-6	TGTGCCAGCAGCTTAGCAAGGCTAGCGGGAGCTGGGGCCAACGTCCTGACTTTC	CASSLARLAGAGANVLTF
TRBV29-1	-	few	TRBJ2-7	TGCAGCGTTGAAGATAACTACGAGCAGTACTTC	CSVEDNYEQYF
TRBV6-1	-	many	TRBJ1-3	TGTGCCAGCGGGCAGATCGGGGGCGGCGGAAACACCATATATTTT	CASGQIGGGGNTIYF
TRBV29-1	TRBD2	-	TRBJ2-7	TGCAGCGTTGATTCGGGACTAGCAAGCGACGAGCAGTACTTC	CSVDSGLASDEQYF
TRBV10-3	-	few	TRBJ2-3	TGTGCCATCAGGGGGGGGGGCAGCACAGATACGCAGTATTTT	CAIRGGGSTDTQYF
TRBV29-1	TRBD2	many	TRBJ2-1	TGCAGCGTCCTCGGACTAGCGGGAGGGGGGACCTACAATGAGCAGTTCTTC	CSVLGLAGGGTYNEQFF
TRBV7-2	TRBD1	many	TRBJ1-4	TGTGCCAGCAGCTTATTTCCCTCAGGGGGCGGCGAAAAACTGTTTTTT	CASSLFPSGGGEKLFF
TRBV6-5	-	many	TRBJ2-7	TGTGCCAGCAGTGAGGGGAGGGAGCAGTACTTC	CASSEGREQYF
TRBV9	-	many	TRBJ2-7	TGTGCCAGCAGCGTAGAGGCAGGGTCCTCCTACGAGCAGTACTTC	CASSVEAGSSYEQYF
TRBV5-1	-	many	TRBJ2-5	TGCGCCAGCTTCCCTACGGGGGCCCAAGAGACCCAGTACTTC	CASFPTGAQETQYF
TRBV6-5	-	few	TRBJ1-2	TGTGCCAGCAGTTATGAACAAGAGAGCTATGGCTACACCTTC	CASSYEQESYGYTF
TRBV7-9	-	many	TRBJ1-1	TGTGCCAGCAGCCGGGGTAGGGGGTTTACTGAAGCTTTCTTT	CASSRGRGFTEAFF
TRBV4-2	TRBD2	many	TRBJ2-3	TGTGCCAGCAGCCAAGACGGGACTGGCGGGAGGGCCACAGATACGCAGTATTTT	CASSQDGTGGRATDTQYF
TRBV28	TRBD2	-	TRBJ2-1	TGTGCCAGCAGTCCCAGTTTGGGACTAGGAAGCTCCTACAATGAGCAGTTCTTC	CASSPSLGLGSSYNEQFF
TRBV6-5	-	few	TRBJ1-5	TGTGCCAGCAGTTCGGAACGGGACGGCGGAAGCAATCAGCCCCAGCATTTT	CASSSERDGGSNQPQHF
TRBV9	TRBD1	many	TRBJ2-1	TGTGCCAGCAGCGTAAGGGCGTACAGGGGGCTTCACAATGAGCAGTTCTTC	CASSVRAYRGLHNEQFF
TRBV24-1	TRBD2	many	TRBJ2-1	TGTGCCACCAGTGATTGGCGGGAGGAAGAGCAGTTCTTC	CATSDWREEEQFF
TRBV20-1	TRBD2	many	TRBJ2-7	TGCAGTGCGTCGGGACTAGCGGGCATCGGATACGAGCAGTACTTC	CSASGLAGIGYEQYF
TRBV7-2	-	many	TRBJ2-7	TGTGCCAGCAGCCCCTCACGGAGCTCCTACGAGCAGTACTTC	CASSPSRSSYEQYF
TRBV4-3	TRBD2	few	TRBJ2-3	TGCGCCAGCAGCCAAGATGTTGGACTAGCGGATGGTAGCACAGATACGCAGTATTTT	CASSQDVGLADGSTDTQYF
TRBV6-5	-	many	TRBJ1-4	TGTGCCAGCAGTTACGAGGTTCTCGGAAAACTGTTTTTT	CASSYEVLGKLFF
TRBV20-1	TRBD1	few	TRBJ2-1	TGCAGTGCTAGACGGCAGGGGGCTTGGAATGAGCAGTTCTTC	CSARRQGAWNEQFF
TRBV27	TRBD2	many	TRBJ2-1	TGTGCCAGCAGTTTTCCGGCGGGAGGGCAGTTCTTC	CASSFPAGGQFF
TRBV10-3	-	-	TRBJ2-7	TGTGCCATCAGTGCGAGGATCGCTTACGAGCAGTACTTC	CAISARIAYEQYF
TRBV20-1	-	many	TRBJ2-5	TGCAGTGCTAGTCCGAGGCTTGGGGCCCAGTACTTC	CSASPRLGAQYF
TRBV27	-	many	TRBJ1-6	TGTGCCAGCAGTTCTGGGTCAACGACTAATTCACCCCTCCACTTT	CASSSGSTTNSPLHF
TRBV7-9	-	many	TRBJ2-7	TGTGCCAGCAGCATGGGTTCCAGCTCCTACGAGCAGTACTTC	CASSMGSSSYEQYF
TRBV7-2	TRBD1	many	TRBJ1-2	TGTGCCAGCAGCTCCCCCGGGACAGGGGGCTATGGCTACACCTTC	CASSSPGTGGYGYTF
TRBV28	-	many	TRBJ1-2	TGTGCCAGCATCACCGGTTCCGGGACCACCTTC	CASITGSGTTF
TRBV6-5	TRBD2	many	TRBJ2-7	TGTGCCAGCAGTTACGTCCGCGGGGGTTACGAGCAGTACTTC	CASSYVRGGYEQYF
TRBV7-9	-	many	TRBJ2-3	TGTGCCAGCAGCTTATGGGCCAGCACAGATACGCAGTATTTT	CASSLWASTDTQYF
TRBV4-2	-	many	TRBJ2-3	TGTGCCAGCAGCCAAGATGGGGCTAGCGGCACAGATACGCAGTATTTT	CASSQDGASGTDTQYF
TRBV20-1	TRBD1	few	TRBJ2-3	TGCAGTGCTAGAGATGGGCCCTGGGACAGGGGCACAGATACGCAGTATTTT	CSARDGPWDRGTDTQYF
TRBV25-1	-	many	TRBJ2-2	TGTGCCAGCAGTCCCCGGACAGCCTACACCGGGGAGCTGTTTTTT	CASSPRTAYTGELFF
TRBV7-9	-	many	TRBJ2-7	TGTGCCAGCAGCTTAGGTGGGCTCGTCGGCGAGCAGTACTTC	CASSLGGLVGEQYF
TRBV20-1	-	few	TRBJ2-3	TGCAGTGCTAGAAGGAGGCAGGGGAGCCCAGATACGCAGTATTTT	CSARRRQGSPDTQYF
TRBV7-3	TRBD2	-	TRBJ2-5	TGTGCCAGCAGCCGCCGGGGACTAGCGTGGGAGACCCAGTACTTC	CASSRRGLAWETQYF
TRBV7-2	-	many	TRBJ2-3	TGTGCCAGCAGCTTAGTAACGGTTAGCACAGATACGCAGTATTTT	CASSLVTVSTDTQYF
TRBV27	TRBD1	many	TRBJ2-7	TGTGCCAGTCGAACCGGGACAGGGAACGAGCAGTACTTC	CASRTGTGNEQYF
TRBV9	-	many	TRBJ2-1	TGTGCCAGCGACAGGTCAGGCAATGAGCAGTTCTTC	CASDRSGNEQFF
TRBV7-9	-	many	TRBJ1-1	TGTGCCAGCAGCTTAGGGGAGAGGGCTTTCTTT	CASSLGERAFF
TRBV10-3	TRBD1	many	TRBJ2-5	TGTGCCATCAGTACAGGGGGCGAGACCCAGTACTTC	CAISTGGETQYF
TRBV7-8	-	few	TRBJ2-5	TGTGCCAGCAGCTTAAAGGGGAATGAAGAGACCCAGTACTTC	CASSLKGNEETQYF
TRBV19	-	few	TRBJ2-1	TGTGCCAGTAGTATTGAGGGAGCGGGTGAGCAGTTCTTC	CASSIEGAGEQFF
TRBV18	-	many	TRBJ1-5	TGTGCCAGCTCACGTTCAGGTAGAAATCAGCCCCAGCATTTT	CASSRSGRNQPQHF
TRBV7-9	TRBD2	many	TRBJ2-5	TGTGCCAGCAGCTTTCCCCCAGCGGGAGAAGAGACCCAGTACTTC	CASSFPPAGEETQYF
TRBV29-1	-	many	TRBJ2-1	TGCAGCGTTGCAGGGGTGGAGGTCGAGCAGTTCTTC	CSVAGVEVEQFF
TRBV12-3/TRBV12-4	-	many	TRBJ2-1	TGTGCCAGCAGTCCTCTGGAGGGAATGGTGCAGTTCTTC	CASSPLEGMVQFF
TRBV7-2	-	many	TRBJ1-5	TGTGCCAGCAGCTTAGGTGGAGTGGGATATCAGCCCCAGCATTTT	CASSLGGVGYQPQHF
TRBV20-1	-	many	TRBJ2-4	TGCAGTGCTCAGGGGGGTCTCTACAAAAACATTCAGTACTTC	CSAQGGLYKNIQYF
TRBV15	TRBD1	many	TRBJ2-2	TGTGCCACCAGCGGATCCGGGACAGGGGGCTTCATTTACACCGGGGAGCTGTTTTTT	CATSGSGTGGFIYTGELFF
TRBV20-1	-	many	TRBJ1-5	TGCAGTGCTAGAATTACAGGGAGCGGCAATCAGCCCCAGCATTTT	CSARITGSGNQPQHF
TRBV10-3	TRBD1	many	TRBJ2-7	TGTGCCATCAGGGGTCCGGGACAGGGATCCTACGAGCAGTACTTC	CAIRGPGQGSYEQYF
TRBV9	TRBD1	-	TRBJ2-1	TGTGCCAGCAGCGTAGGCGACAGGGGGCTCTACAATGAGCAGTTCTTC	CASSVGDRGLYNEQFF